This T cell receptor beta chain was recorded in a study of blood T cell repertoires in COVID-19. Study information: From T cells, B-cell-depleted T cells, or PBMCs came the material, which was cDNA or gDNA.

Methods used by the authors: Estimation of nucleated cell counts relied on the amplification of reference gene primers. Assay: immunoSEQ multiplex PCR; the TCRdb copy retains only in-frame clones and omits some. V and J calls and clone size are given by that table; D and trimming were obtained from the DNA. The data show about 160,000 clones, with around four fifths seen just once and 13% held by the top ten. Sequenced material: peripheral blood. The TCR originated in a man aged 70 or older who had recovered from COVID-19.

CDR3 DNA: TGTGCCAGCAGCTTAAGGGGGGGCCCTGGGGCCAACGTCCTGACTTTC. It encodes CASSLRGGPGANVLTF. The chain joins TRBV11-3 to TRBJ2-6; D may be TRBD2 (7 bases). This CDR3 has 16 amino acids. Germline V gives CDR1 SGHNT, CDR2 YENEEA. The germline V and J ends were trimmed by 2 bases and 2 bases, with 10 bases remaining between them.